One sample yielded the 28 T cell receptor beta chains listed below, sequenced in a study of cytomegalovirus exposure and HLA in healthy donors. It was with 60 Vbeta and 13 Jbeta primers that the PCR ran. Libraries were prepared by immunoSEQ multiplex PCR; TCRdb keeps only in-frame clonotypes and omits some of them. The sample has 100,000 or so clones, more than 65% seen once. Sequenced sample: PBMCs. Every receptor here comes from a woman aged 50 to 65 in good health and CMV-seropositive.

The V gene is TRBV27, the J gene TRBJ1-2; D possibly corresponds to TRBD1 (6 bases). Per germline, CDR1 MNHEY and CDR2 SMNVEV (reference sequence). The CDR3 runs 13 residues. The germline V and J ends were trimmed by 4 bases and 4 bases, with 10 bases remaining between them. The CDR3 DNA follows: TGTGCCAGCAGTTCTAGGACAGCCTATGGCTACACCTTC. Translating gives CASSSRTAYGYTF.

The V and J genes are TRBV7-2 and TRBJ2-3, with 9 nucleotides matching TRBD1. Germline lookup yields CDR1 SGHTA and CDR2 FQGNSA. This CDR3 is built from 15 residues. V was pared by 7 bases and J by 0 bases, with 5 bases of the junction left unmatched. The DNA for the CDR3 is TGTGCCAGCACCATGACAGGGGGTAGCACAGATACGCAGTATTTT. It specifies CASTMTGGSTDTQYF.

The V call is TRBV4-1, the J call TRBJ2-4; D is perhaps TRBD1 (6 bases). The CDR3 is 13 residues long. CDR1 MGHRA and CDR2 YSYEKL come from the germline V gene. V was cut by 4 bases and J by 6 bases, with 10 bases left in between. The DNA of the CDR3 is TGCGCCAGCAGCCCCAGGGGCGGAAACATTCAGTACTTC. Residues: CASSPRGGNIQYF.

This rearrangement joins TRBV11-2 to TRBJ2-3, with 10 bases lining up with TRBD2. V dropped 2 bases and J dropped 2; count of bases not matched to a gene: 4. The germline V gene encodes CDR1 SGHAT and CDR2 FQNNGV. This CDR3 is built from 16 residues. CDR3 DNA sequence: TGTGCCAGCAGCTTAATAGCGGGGGGCTACACAGATACGCAGTATTTT. This translates into CASSLIAGGYTDTQYF. The complete variable domain, with remaining parts taken from reference TRBV11-2 and TRBJ2-3, reads EAGVAQSPRYKIIEKRQSVAFWCNPISGHATLYWYQQILGQGPKLLIQFQNNGVVDDSQLPKDRFSAERLKGVDSTLKIQPAKLEDSAVYLCASSLIAGGYTDTQYFGPGTRLTVL.

The chain has TRBV29-1 and TRBJ1-1; D unclear. The germline V gene has CDR1 SQVTM and CDR2 ANQGSEA. V lost 6 bases to trimming and J lost 1 base, with 18 bases between them. This CDR3 is 15 amino acids long. The CDR3 region is CSVISVEGKNTEAFF. The CDR3 coding sequence is TGCAGCGTGATCAGTGTTGAGGGAAAGAACACTGAAGCTTTCTTT.

The rearrangement uses TRBV6-5 and TRBJ2-3; D is possibly TRBD2 (5 bases). The V and J ends lost 4 bases and 6 bases respectively, with 14 bases between them. The CDR3 is 14 amino acids. Germline CDR1 is MNHEY and CDR2 is SVGAGI. CDR3 region: CASSFSRARDTQYF. The CDR3 DNA reads as TGTGCCAGCAGTTTTTCGAGGGCCAGGGATACGCAGTATTTT.

The chain uses TRBV6-1 and TRBJ2-5, with 13 bases aligning to TRBD2. From germline, CDR1 is MNHNS and CDR2 SASEGT. The length of the CDR3 is 19 residues. Unmatched junction bases numbered 12, after V lost 4 bases and J lost 1 base. The CDR3: CASSGGLAGSSYFQETQYF. The CDR3 nucleotides read TGTGCCAGCAGTGGGGGACTAGCGGGGTCATCCTACTTCCAAGAGACCCAGTACTTC.

The rearrangement joins TRBV7-3 to TRBJ1-1; 10 nucleotides align to TRBD1. The germline V gene has CDR1 SGHTA and CDR2 FQGTGA. The CDR3 length is 15 residues. Trimming took 5 bases from V and 6 from J; bases not matched to a gene: 9. The CDR3 spells CASSQTGGPYAEAFF. The CDR3 coding sequence is TGTGCCAGCAGCCAGACAGGGGGCCCCTACGCTGAAGCTTTCTTT.

The rearrangement joins TRBV5-1 to TRBJ1-3, with 8 positions matching TRBD1. The CDR3 length is 14 residues. The J segment lost 2 bases and the V segment lost 4 bases, leaving 2 bases of the junction unmatched. The V gene's germline CDR1 is SGHRS and CDR2 YFSETQ. The CDR3 sequence: CASSQDRAGNTIYF. CDR3 coding DNA: TGCGCCAGCAGCCAGGACAGGGCTGGAAACACCATATATTTT.

This clone was seen a single time. This chain joins TRBV4-1 and TRBJ2-1; possible D gene TRBD2, 5 bases. Trimming stripped 5 bases from V and 0 bases from J, with 17 bases between. The CDR3 sequence is 17 residues long. Germline loops: CDR1 MGHRA, CDR2 YSYEKL. The DNA of the CDR3 is TGCGCCAGCAGCTTCACCGTCCGGGATAGCTCCTACAATGAGCAGTTCTTC. It translates to CASSFTVRDSSYNEQFF.

The rearrangement uses TRBV18 and TRBJ1-1, with 7 bases matching TRBD1. The CDR3 is 13 amino acids. The V gene end was trimmed by 4 bases and the J gene end by 8 bases; junction bases not matched to a gene: 7. Germline CDR1 KGHSH, CDR2 LQKENI. The CDR3 DNA follows: TGTGCCAGCTCACGACAGGGTGGGACCGAAGCTTTCTTT. Translating gives CASSRQGGTEAFF. Full variable domain (missing parts from reference TRBV18 and TRBJ1-1): NAGVMQNPRHLVRRRGQEARLRCSPMKGHSHVYWYRQLPEEGLKFMVYLQKENIIDESGMPKERFSAEFPKEGPSILRIQQVVRGDSAAYFCASSRQGGTEAFFGQGTRLTVV.

This clone turned up a few times. The rearrangement links TRBV18 to TRBJ2-5, with D perhaps matching TRBD2 (6 bases). V lost 3 bases and J 11 bases, leaving 22 bases between the germline ends. The germline gives CDR1 KGHSH, CDR2 LQKENI. The CDR3 covers 15 residues. The CDR3 sequence: CASSPNSVIPREQYF. The DNA for the CDR3 is TGTGCCAGCTCACCTAATAGCGTAATCCCTCGGGAGCAGTACTTC.

The rearrangement joins TRBV4-1 to TRBJ2-5, with TRBD1 as a possible D gene (5 bases). Trimming cost V 0 bases and J 5 bases, with 13 bases left between them. The CDR3 extends over 15 amino acids. Germline loops: CDR1 MGHRA, CDR2 YSYEKL. The CDR3 DNA reads as TGCGCCAGCAGCCAAGAAGGGGCCGTTGGGGAGACCCAGTACTTC. Residues: CASSQEGAVGETQYF.

This sequence joins TRBV5-1 and TRBJ2-1, with 8 bases fitting TRBD1. The V segment lost 4 bases and the J segment 8 bases; nucleotides outside the gene matches: 8. CDR3 size: 14 residues. Germline V gene data show CDR1 as SGHRS and CDR2 as YFSETQ. DNA for the CDR3: TGCGCCAGCAGCATGACGGGACAGGAGGATGAGCAGTTCTTC. This translates into CASSMTGQEDEQFF.

The gene calls are TRBV11-1 and TRBJ1-1, with D possibly TRBD1 on 6 matching bases. Germline CDR1 SGHAT, CDR2 FQDESV (reference sequence). The CDR3 is 14 residues long. Trimming took off 3 bases at V and 4 bases at J, with 12 bases between the two ends. The CDR3 DNA reads as TGTGCCAGCAGCTTTGGGGGGGGCGTCACTGAAGCTTTCTTT. This sequence encodes CASSFGGGVTEAFF.

This clone has more than one count but fewer than ten. The chain joins TRBV30 to TRBJ1-2; D call uncertain. The CDR3 totals 11 residues. Trimming removed 4 bases at V and 7 bases at J, with 10 bases between. Germline values: CDR1 GTSNPN, CDR2 SVGIG (reference sequence). CDR3 sequence reads: CAWISSRGYTF. CDR3 sequence (DNA): TGTGCCTGGATTAGCAGTCGTGGCTACACCTTC.

The chain employs TRBV2 and TRBJ2-7; D is possibly TRBD2 (6 bases). The V and J ends lost 4 bases and 1 base respectively, with 11 bases between them. Germline CDR1 SNHLY, CDR2 FYNNEI. The CDR3 contains 14 residues. CDR3 in amino acids: CASSGDSQSYEQYF. The CDR3 DNA sequence: TGTGCCAGCAGTGGGGACTCCCAATCCTACGAGCAGTACTTC.

CDR3 DNA: TGTGCCAGCAGCTATGGACTAGCGGGGGGGCCTGACACCGGGGAGCTGTTTTTT. Its translation is CASSYGLAGGPDTGELFF. The V call is TRBV11-2, the J call TRBJ2-2; 15 bases align to TRBD2. J gave up 3 bases and V 4 bases, and 6 bases lay outside the gene matches. The CDR3 totals 18 residues. The V gene's germline CDR1 is SGHAT and CDR2 FQNNGV.

This rearrangement joins TRBV2 to TRBJ1-1; the match to TRBD1 covers 9 bases. Germline assignment: CDR1 SNHLY and CDR2 FYNNEI. The CDR3 has 15 amino acids. The V and J ends lost 6 bases and 4 bases, in that order; junction bases with no gene match: 9. CDR3 protein: CASSLRTGAVTEAFF. As DNA, the CDR3 is TGTGCCAGCAGCCTACGGACAGGGGCCGTCACTGAAGCTTTCTTT.

Comments on this clone: One end of the junction fails to match germline, which may point to a read error. This CDR3 is CASNEYRTGRTEAFF. The DNA for the CDR3 is TGCGCCAGCAATGAGTACCGGACAGGGAGGACTGAAGCTTTCTTT. The rearrangement links TRBV10-2 to TRBJ1-1; the match to TRBD1 covers 8 bases. Per germline, CDR1 WSHSY and CDR2 SAAADI. This CDR3 spans 15 amino acids.

This clone was recorded a few times. This CDR3 is CASSEGGGGYTF. DNA for the CDR3: TGTGCCAGCAGTGAGGGGGGTGGTGGCTACACCTTC. The chain is built from TRBV6-1 and TRBJ1-2, with a possible D match to TRBD1 (5 bases). This CDR3 has 12 amino acids. Germline-derived CDR1 and CDR2 are MNHNS and SASEGT. Trimming shortened V by 3 bases and J by 7 bases, and 9 bases separated the two germline ends.

J is TRBJ2-2 and V is TRBV7-3; D is uncertain. V was cut by 2 bases and J by 5 bases, with 9 bases left in between. The CDR3 contains 14 residues. CDR1 is SGHTA and CDR2 is FQGTGA in the germline V gene. The CDR3 loop is CASSLSSGTGELFF. Here the CDR3 DNA reads TGTGCCAGCAGCTTATCTTCCGGGACCGGGGAGCTGTTTTTT.

The chain is built from TRBV6-1 and TRBJ1-5; D remains ambiguous. There are 13 residues in the CDR3. Looked up from germline, CDR1 is MNHNS and CDR2 is SASEGT. V was pared by 2 bases and J by 13 bases, with 15 bases between. The CDR3 DNA follows: TGTGCCAGCAGTGAAACCAGCCCGGGATCTCAGCATTTT. This encodes CASSETSPGSQHF.

On this clone: Other DNA sequences in this specimen translate into the identical CDR3. The chain employs TRBV18 and TRBJ1-3; 7 bases agree with TRBD1. V lost 6 bases to trimming and J lost 0 bases; unmatched junction nucleotides: 5. Germline values: CDR1 KGHSH, CDR2 LQKENI. This CDR3 region has 15 residues. For the CDR3, the DNA is TGTGCCAGCTCGCCGGGACAGATCTCTGGAAACACCATATATTTT. Encoded protein: CASSPGQISGNTIYF.

This rearrangement joins TRBV9 to TRBJ2-5; perhaps TRBD2 as D (5 bases). V dropped 4 bases and J dropped 6 bases, with 16 bases sitting between them. The V gene's germline CDR1 is SGDLS and CDR2 YYNGEE. CDR3 length equals 14 residues. The CDR3 bases are TGTGCCAGCAGCCCGGGAACTCTCGTAAAGACCCAGTACTTC. It yields the protein CASSPGTLVKTQYF.

The rearrangement joins TRBV30 to TRBJ1-1; D gene ambiguous. The CDR3 contains 13 residues. Germline CDR1 and CDR2: GTSNPN and SVGIG (reference sequence). The V gene lost 3 bases and the J gene lost 7 bases, with 15 bases spanning the gap. In nucleotides, the CDR3 is TGTGCCTGGAGAAGTGATGGGAGCGATGAAGCTTTCTTT. Protein sequence: CAWRSDGSDEAFF.

The chain is built from TRBV6-1 and TRBJ2-7; tentative D call: TRBD2 (7 bases). The V and J ends lost 11 bases and 6 bases respectively, with 14 bases between them. Germline V gene data show CDR1 as MNHNS and CDR2 as SASEGT. The CDR3 loop spans 11 amino acids. The CDR3 DNA follows: TGTGCCGGGGAGGGGGAAGGCGAGCAGTACTTC. It yields the protein CAGEGEGEQYF.

This clone was observed a few times. CDR3 region: CASTVGAGLNTEAFF. CDR3 DNA: TGTGCCAGTACGGTTGGCGCGGGGTTAAACACTGAAGCTTTCTTT. V is TRBV7-8 and J is TRBJ1-1; D gene ambiguous. The V gene's germline CDR1 is SGHVS and CDR2 FQNEAQ. V gave up 9 bases and J gave up 2 bases, with 19 bases separating them. The CDR3 is 15 residues long.